This T cell receptor beta chain was identified in a study of blood T cell repertoires in COVID-19. Germline V CDR1 and CDR2: MNHEY, SMNVEV (reference sequence). Unmatched junction bases numbered 9, after V lost 7 bases and J lost 6 bases. This CDR3 spans 15 amino acids. Repertoires were generated with immunoSEQ multiplex PCR, while TCRdb's copy carries only in-frame clones and drops some. Among 70,000 to 85,000 clones listed, about nine tenths were seen once. The V gene is TRBV27, the J gene TRBJ2-1; TRBD1 agrees at 10 bases. This sequence originates from a woman between 50 and 59 years old with active or convalescent COVID-19. Sequenced sample: peripheral blood. CDR3 in DNA: TGTGCCAGCACCTTTGCGGGACAGGGGAGCAATGAGCAGTTCTTC. This translates into CASTFAGQGSNEQFF.